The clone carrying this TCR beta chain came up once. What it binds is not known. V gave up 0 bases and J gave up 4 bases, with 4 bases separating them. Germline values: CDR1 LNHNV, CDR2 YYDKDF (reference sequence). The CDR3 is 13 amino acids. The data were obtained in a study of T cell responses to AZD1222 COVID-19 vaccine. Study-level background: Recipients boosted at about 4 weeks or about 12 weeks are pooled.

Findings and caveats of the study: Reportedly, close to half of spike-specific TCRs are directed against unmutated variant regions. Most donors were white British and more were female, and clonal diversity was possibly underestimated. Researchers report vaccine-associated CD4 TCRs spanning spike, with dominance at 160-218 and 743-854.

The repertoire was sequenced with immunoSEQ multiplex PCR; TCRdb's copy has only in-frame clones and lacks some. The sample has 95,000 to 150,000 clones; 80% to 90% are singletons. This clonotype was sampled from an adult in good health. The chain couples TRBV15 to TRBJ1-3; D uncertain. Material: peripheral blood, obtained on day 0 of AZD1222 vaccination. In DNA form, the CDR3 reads TGTGCCACCAGCAGAGATCCAGGAAACACCATATATTTT. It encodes CATSRDPGNTIYF.